This TCR beta chain was observed in a study of Ad26.COV2.S vaccination and SARS-CoV-2 variants. Study overall: Ad26.COV2.S given intramuscularly, once or twice 56 days apart.

There are a few counts of this clone. The antigen is undetermined. Some clones are missing from TCRdb's copy, which holds only in-frame ones; the method was immunoSEQ multiplex PCR. The sample records roughly 380,000 clones, 70% to 90% being singletons. Study conclusions and caveats: Assessments of TCR breadth and depth may have underestimated the total T cell responses. The study found higher spike-specific TCR breadth in vaccine than placebo recipients.

This CDR3 has 15 residues. V shed 6 bases and J shed 0 bases, with 12 bases lying between them. Germline loops: CDR1 SNHLY, CDR2 FYNNEI. Treatment indicated: about 20 received Ad26.COV2.S at low or high dose, single or two shots; 5 received placebo; per-sample allocation not given. Sampling was done on day 63 after the first vaccine or placebo injection. Wuhan-strain spike was delivered by a replication-incompetent Ad26 vector. This clonotype was obtained from a person aged 18 to 59 who received the Ad26.COV2.S COVID-19 vaccine or a placebo. This sample comprised peripheral blood, obtained in a trial of Ad26.COV2.S vaccine versus placebo. The V and J genes are TRBV2 and TRBJ1-3, with D unresolved. The CDR3: CASSDQATSGNTIYF. The CDR3 DNA sequence: TGTGCCAGCAGCGACCAGGCTACCTCTGGAAACACCATATATTTT.